One and the same sample provided the 29 T cell receptor beta chains below, sequenced in a study of T cells after yellow fever vaccination. TCRdb re-analysed the 5' RACE reads in MiXCR, keeping a single row per CDR3 protein. The data hold more than 300,000 distinct CDR3 sequences, with around 10% observed a single time. Sequences were derived from CD4+ T cells sorted from PBMCs, sampled 45 days after the yellow fever booster vaccination. Source of these receptors: a man younger than 35 who received the YFV17D yellow fever vaccine.

This clonotype was found a few times. One end of the junction fails to match germline, which may point to a read error. V and J are TRBV7-7 and TRBJ2-1; D possibly uses TRBD1 or TRBD2 (6 bases each). CDR1 and CDR2 from the germline V gene are SSHAT and FNYEAQ (reference sequence). The CDR3 runs 13 residues. The CDR3 DNA reads as TGTGCTAGCAGCTTTTCGGGGGCCAATGAGCAGTTCTTC. Its protein product is CASSFSGANEQFF.

This rearrangement joins TRBV6-6 to TRBJ2-5; D gene ambiguous. Germline CDR1 and CDR2: MNHNY and SVGAGI (reference sequence). This CDR3 has 13 amino acids. Between the trimmed V and J ends, which lost 4 bases and 5 bases, there was a span of 11 bases. The CDR3 coding sequence is TGTGCCAGCAGTTCCGATACGGTTGAGACCCAGTACTTC. Its protein product is CASSSDTVETQYF.

There are a few counts of this clonotype. J is TRBJ2-7 and V is TRBV7-9, with 7 bases lining up with TRBD1. In germline, CDR1 is SEHNR, CDR2 FQNEAQ (reference sequence). With V trimmed by 4 bases and J by 3 bases, 0 bases remained unmatched. This CDR3 spans 12 amino acids. This CDR3 reads CASSWDSYEQYV. In DNA form, the CDR3 reads TGTGCCAGCAGCTGGGACAGCTACGAGCAGTACGTC.

V gene TRBV7-7 combines with J gene TRBJ2-1, with D possibly TRBD1 on 5 matching bases. Looked up from germline, CDR1 is SSHAT and CDR2 is FNYEAQ (reference sequence). The CDR3 sequence is 14 residues long. Trimming stripped 5 bases from V and 6 bases from J, with 14 bases between. The CDR3 spells CASSKAGIRNEQFF. The CDR3 region has the DNA TGTGCCAGCAGCAAAGCAGGGATCCGCAATGAGCAGTTCTTC.

This clonotype was recorded many times. The chain links TRBV4-3 to TRBJ2-2; D not resolved. The V gene lost 2 bases and the J gene lost 6 bases, with 19 bases spanning the gap. Germline V lookup: CDR1 LGHNA, CDR2 YSLEER. The CDR3 sequence is 17 residues long. Written as DNA, the CDR3 is TGCGCCAGCAGCCAATCCGCCTCTCCGAGGTCCCCCGGGGAGCTGTTTTTT. Its protein is CASSQSASPRSPGELFF.

This clonotype was picked up many times. This chain uses TRBV7-3 with TRBJ1-2, with D possibly matching TRBD1 (5 bases). The CDR3 spans 12 residues. Trimming removed 4 bases at V and 8 bases at J, with 11 bases between. Germline CDR1 and CDR2: SGHTA and FQGTGA. The CDR3 protein is CASSSTVDGYTF. Written as DNA, the CDR3 is TGTGCCAGCAGCTCGACAGTAGACGGCTACACCTTC. The complete variable domain, with remaining parts taken from reference TRBV7-3 and TRBJ1-2, reads GAGVSQTPSNKVTEKGKYVELRCDPISGHTALYWYRQSLGQGPEFLIYFQGTGAADDSGLPNDRFFAVRPEGSVSTLKIQRTERGDSAVYLCASSSTVDGYTFGSGTRLTVV.

This clonotype was seen more than once but under ten times. The rearrangement uses TRBV12-5 and TRBJ2-4, with no clear D. The CDR3 length is 16 residues. The ends were cut back, 5 bases at V and 1 base at J, with 15 bases in the middle. Germline loops: CDR1 LGHNT, CDR2 FRNRAP. In DNA form, the CDR3 reads TGTGCTAGTGGTCCTGGGGTCCCGGGTGCCAAAAACATTCAGTACTTC. Translating it yields CASGPGVPGAKNIQYF.

V and J are TRBV28 and TRBJ2-3; unclear D gene. The CDR3 has 15 amino acids. Germline lookup yields CDR1 MDHEN and CDR2 SYDVKM. The V end was cut by 7 bases, the J end by 0 bases, with 14 bases between. The CDR3 spells CASTRTRESTDTQYF. CDR3 coding DNA: TGTGCCAGCACTCGGACCCGAGAGAGCACAGATACGCAGTATTTT.

This clonotype appeared a few times. The V call is TRBV4-2, the J call TRBJ1-5, with unresolved D. Trimming stripped 5 bases from V and 0 bases from J, with 11 bases between. CDR3 length equals 15 residues. Germline CDR1 reads LGHNA; CDR2 reads YNFKEQ. The CDR3: CASSFLKDSNQPQHF. CDR3 sequence (DNA): TGTGCCAGCAGCTTTTTAAAGGATAGCAATCAGCCCCAGCATTTT.

This chain links TRBV5-1 with TRBJ2-1, with D maybe TRBD2 (7 bases). The germline CDR1 and CDR2 sequences are SGHRS and YFSETQ. The V end was cut by 4 bases, the J end by 5 bases, with 13 bases between. The CDR3 totals 14 residues. Here the CDR3 DNA reads TGCGCCAGCAGCCTGGGGGGGGCCGACAATGAGCAGTTCTTC. Its protein product is CASSLGGADNEQFF.

This chain connects TRBV12-3 or TRBV12-4 to TRBJ2-2; D is possibly TRBD1 (6 bases). The CDR3 is made up of 14 amino acids. With 2 bases removed from V and 7 bases from J, the gap between germline ends came to 11 bases. The CDR3 loop reads CASSLRQGHGELFF. For the CDR3, the DNA is TGTGCCAGCAGTTTACGGCAGGGACACGGGGAGCTGTTTTTT.

This clonotype was observed at least ten times. The V and J genes are TRBV11-2 and TRBJ1-2; tentatively, D is TRBD1 (5 bases). Germline V gene sequence: CDR1 SGHAT, CDR2 FQNNGV. The CDR3 spans 14 residues. V lost 6 bases and J lost 2, with 13 bases in between. As DNA, the CDR3 is TGTGCCAGCAGTCGACCCGGGGGAAACTATGGCTACACCTTC. Its protein product is CASSRPGGNYGYTF.

This clonotype was picked up a small number of times. This chain connects TRBV5-1 to TRBJ2-3; TRBD2 agrees at 7 bases. Germline trimming cut 0 bases from V and 2 bases from J; bases unmatched to any gene: 6. CDR1 SGHRS and CDR2 YFSETQ come from the germline V gene. The CDR3 runs to 16 residues. The chain's CDR3 is CASSLGASGFTDTQYF. Here the CDR3 DNA reads TGCGCCAGCAGCTTGGGGGCTAGCGGATTCACAGATACGCAGTATTTT.

The chain couples TRBV10-3 to TRBJ1-6; D uncertain. The V end was cut by 3 bases, the J end by 10 bases, with 7 bases between. Germline V CDR1 and CDR2: ENHRY, SYGVKD. This CDR3 contains 12 residues. For the CDR3, the DNA is TGTGCCATCAGTGACCGAATGTCACCCCTCCACTTT. It translates to CAISDRMSPLHF.

In this sample, this clonotype turned up a few times. J is TRBJ1-1 and V is TRBV29-1; no definite D call. The germline V gene encodes CDR1 SQVTM and CDR2 ANQGSEA. V dropped 6 bases and J dropped 2 bases, with 10 bases sitting between them. The length of the CDR3 is 12 residues. DNA of the CDR3: TGCAGCGTGGACCACAGAAACACTGAAGCTTTCTTT. Its translation is CSVDHRNTEAFF.

CDR3 nucleotide sequence: TGTGCCAGCAGCTGGACGGCGGGGAGAGATACGCAGTATTTT. Its translation is CASSWTAGRDTQYF. The gene calls are TRBV11-1 and TRBJ2-3, with D perhaps matching TRBD2 (6 bases). This CDR3 has 14 amino acids. CDR1 is SGHAT and CDR2 is FQDESV in the germline V gene (reference sequence). Trimming took off 4 bases at V and 5 bases at J, with 13 bases between the two ends.

This sequence joins TRBV6-1 and TRBJ2-7; 9 bases are a match to TRBD1. The CDR3 extends over 16 amino acids. After removal of 0 bases from V and 3 bases from J, the junction contained 6 bases not matched to a gene. Germline CDR1 reads MNHNS; CDR2 reads SASEGT. DNA for the CDR3: TGTGCCAGCAGTGAAGCGGGACAGGGAAACCTCTACGAGCAGTACTTC. As protein: CASSEAGQGNLYEQYF.

J is TRBJ2-3 and V is TRBV11-1; 9 nucleotides line up with TRBD2. Germline CDR1 and CDR2: SGHAT and FQDESV (reference sequence). The CDR3 covers 15 residues. The ends lost 5 bases at V and 5 bases at J; junction bases unmatched: 8. The CDR3 sequence: CASSRPSGEGDTQYF. The CDR3 coding sequence is TGTGCCAGCAGCCGACCTAGCGGGGAGGGAGATACGCAGTATTTT.

In its sample, this clonotype was seen a few times. The V call is TRBV12-3 or TRBV12-4, the J call TRBJ2-3; 10 nucleotides agree with TRBD2. V gave up 7 bases and J gave up 1 base; unmatched junction bases: 5. This CDR3 spans 15 amino acids. As DNA, the CDR3 is TGTGCCAGCATGCCTAGCGGGGGCCGCACAGATACGCAGTATTTT. Translated: CASMPSGGRTDTQYF.

The chain has TRBV29-1 and TRBJ2-1; 7 nucleotides agree with TRBD1. Unmatched junction bases numbered 4, after V lost 7 bases and J lost 7 bases. The CDR3 length is 11 residues. Germline CDR1 and CDR2: SQVTM and ANQGSEA. This CDR3 is CSGGGQNEQFF. Here the CDR3 DNA reads TGCAGCGGAGGGGGCCAGAATGAGCAGTTCTTC.

The V gene is TRBV15, the J gene TRBJ2-2; D ambiguous. V lost 1 base and J 4 bases, leaving 7 bases between the germline ends. The CDR3 length is 14 residues. CDR1 is LNHNV, CDR2 YYDKDF, per germline (reference sequence). Here the CDR3 DNA reads TGTGCCACCAGCAGAGGGGAATTCACCGGGGAGCTGTTTTTT. It specifies CATSRGEFTGELFF.

The rearrangement links TRBV29-1 to TRBJ1-1; no firm D call. In germline, CDR1 is SQVTM, CDR2 ANQGSEA. The CDR3 runs to 12 residues. V lost 3 bases and J lost 4, with 9 bases in between. CDR3 DNA: TGCAGCGTTGATGATCAGACCACTGAAGCTTTCTTT. It is translated as CSVDDQTTEAFF.

The genes are TRBV5-1 and TRBJ1-1; TRBD1 matches 8 bases. V was pared by 2 bases and J by 2 bases, with 8 bases of the junction left unmatched. Germline loops: CDR1 SGHRS, CDR2 YFSETQ. The CDR3 runs to 16 residues. The CDR3 DNA is TGCGCCAGCAGCTTTACGCAGGGGGCTGGAAACACTGAAGCTTTCTTT. Protein product: CASSFTQGAGNTEAFF.

This clonotype came up many times. This chain joins TRBV27 and TRBJ2-7; D not resolved. There are 14 residues in the CDR3. V was trimmed by 2 bases and J by 0 bases, leaving 8 bases between them. Germline V gives CDR1 MNHEY, CDR2 SMNVEV (reference sequence). The CDR3 coding sequence is TGTGCCAGCAGTTTAGCAGCTTTCTCCTACGAGCAGTACTTC. This encodes CASSLAAFSYEQYF.

CDR3 DNA: TGTGCCAGCAGGTCACAGGGCAATCAGCCCCAGCATTTT. It specifies CASRSQGNQPQHF. This chain uses TRBV12-3 or TRBV12-4 with TRBJ1-5; TRBD1 is a possible D gene (5 bases). The CDR3 has 13 residues. The V gene lost 6 bases and the J gene lost 2 bases, with 8 bases spanning the gap.

This clonotype came up many times. The CDR3 sequence is CASNSGYQETQYF. The DNA for the CDR3 is TGTGCCAGCAATAGCGGATATCAAGAGACCCAGTACTTC. The chain links TRBV9 to TRBJ2-5, with D tentatively TRBD2 (6 bases). Trimming stripped 6 bases from V and 2 bases from J, with 11 bases between. This CDR3 is 13 amino acids long. The germline V gene encodes CDR1 SGDLS and CDR2 YYNGEE.

This clonotype was picked up a small number of times. The chain joins TRBV6-2 or TRBV6-3 to TRBJ1-2; 9 positions match TRBD1. The CDR3 totals 16 residues. Trimming removed 5 bases from V and 4 bases from J; junction bases left unmatched: 11. Germline V lookup: CDR1 MNHEY, CDR2 SVGEGT. The CDR3 DNA reads TGTGCCAGCAGTGAAGTCCCGGGACAGGGCTCCTATGGCTACACCTTC. Translation: CASSEVPGQGSYGYTF.

This clonotype was detected ten times or more. The rearrangement links TRBV7-9 to TRBJ2-7; tentatively, D is TRBD2 (6 bases). The CDR3 has 16 residues. Deletions cut 1 base from V and 6 bases from J, with 19 bases between. Looked up from germline, CDR1 is SEHNR and CDR2 is FQNEAQ (reference sequence). The CDR3 DNA reads TGTGCCAGCAGCTTAGGGCCTGGTGGGGCGGGGAGCGAGCAGTACGTC. Translating it yields CASSLGPGGAGSEQYV.

This clonotype has a count of ten or more. The chain couples TRBV10-3 to TRBJ2-3, with 9 bases that match TRBD2. The germline V gene encodes CDR1 ENHRY and CDR2 SYGVKD. Losses at the gene ends were 0 bases for V and 1 base for J; bases not matched to a gene: 5. This CDR3 is 17 amino acids long. The CDR3 DNA reads TGTGCCATCAGTGAGTCGCCAGCGGGGGGCCGCACAGATACGCAGTATTTT. It yields the protein CAISESPAGGRTDTQYF.